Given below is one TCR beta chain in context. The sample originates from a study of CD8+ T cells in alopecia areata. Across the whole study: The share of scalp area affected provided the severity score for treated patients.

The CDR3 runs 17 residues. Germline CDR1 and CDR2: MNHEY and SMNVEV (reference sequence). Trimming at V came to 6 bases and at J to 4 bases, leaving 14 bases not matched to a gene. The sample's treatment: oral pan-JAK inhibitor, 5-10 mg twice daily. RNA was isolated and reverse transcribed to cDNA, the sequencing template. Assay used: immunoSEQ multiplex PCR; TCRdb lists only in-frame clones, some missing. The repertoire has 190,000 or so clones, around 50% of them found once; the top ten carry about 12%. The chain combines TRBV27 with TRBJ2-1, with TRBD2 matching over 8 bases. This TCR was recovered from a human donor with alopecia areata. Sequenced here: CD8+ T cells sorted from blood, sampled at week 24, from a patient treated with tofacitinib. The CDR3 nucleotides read TGTGCCAGCAGACCTCTCTCCGGGGGGGTGCATTACAATGAGCAGTTCTTC. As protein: CASRPLSGGVHYNEQFF.